This T cell receptor (beta chain) was recovered during a study of graft-versus-host responses after intestinal transplantation. Study background: Recipients had transplants, and these were multivisceral, liver-intestinal, or isolated intestinal. Study conclusions and caveats: Recipient bone marrow held GvH clones, some seen earlier in ileum or blood. Association was observed between peak circulating GvH clone levels and early post-transplant HvG declines.

This CDR3 spans 12 amino acids. V gave up 5 bases and J gave up 10 bases, with 14 bases separating them. Per the germline V gene, CDR1 is SGHVS and CDR2 is FQNEAQ. Repertoires were generated with immunoSEQ multiplex PCR, while TCRdb's copy carries only in-frame clones and drops some. The table records 73,000 or so clones, around 91% of them present only once. In the case of this clone: Its antigen is not known.

Material: unstimulated CD8+ T cells sorted from spleen or lymph node cells, obtained before transplant. The chain has TRBV7-8 and TRBJ1-1, with D hard to call. This clonotype was sampled from a human donor who was the organ donor for an intestinal transplant. The CDR3 region has the DNA TGTGCCAGCAGCCCGACTTCTACGGGAGCTTTCTTT. This gives the protein CASSPTSTGAFF. Supplemented by reference TRBV7-8 and TRBJ1-1, the full variable domain reads GAGVSQSPRYKVAKRGQDVALRCDPISGHVSLFWYQQALGQGPEFLTYFQNEAQLDKSGLPSDRFFAERPEGSVSTLKIQRTQQEDSAVYLCASSPTSTGAFFGQGTRLTVV.